These T cell receptor beta chains were read from a single sample in a study of cytomegalovirus exposure and HLA in healthy donors. Using immunoSEQ multiplex PCR, the repertoire was profiled, and TCRdb retains in-frame clones only, with some absent. The sample holds roughly 140,000 clones, 84% seen once. The specimen was PBMCs. These receptor sequences come from a boy aged 2 to 10 in good health and CMV-seronegative. CDR3s include the opening cysteine and the closing phenylalanine or tryptophan. The D gene is left open where the match is weak. The listing skips clone size in some rows; elsewhere it reads once, few, many or a size class.

clone_size,j_call,v_call,d_call,cdr3_nt,cdr3_aa
-,TRBJ2-3,TRBV5-1,TRBD2,TGCGCCAGCAGCTTGGCTCTAGCGGGAGTAGGGGGAGATACGCAGTATTTT,CASSLALAGVGGDTQYF
few,TRBJ2-7,TRBV7-9,TRBD1,TGTGCCAGCAGCTCCTCAAACCGGGACAGTACCTACGAGCAGTACTTC,CASSSSNRDSTYEQYF
-,TRBJ2-6,TRBV9,-,TGTGCCAGCAGCGTACGGGTTGGCCCTGGGGCCAACGTCCTGACTTTC,CASSVRVGPGANVLTF
-,TRBJ2-7,TRBV7-6,TRBD1,TGTGCCAGCAGCTTAGTCGGGACAGGCACCCAAGTCTACGAGCAGTACTTC,CASSLVGTGTQVYEQYF
-,TRBJ1-6,TRBV5-1,TRBD1,TGCGCCAGCAGCTTGGCAGGGGGCAGGTATAATTCACCCCTCCACTTT,CASSLAGGRYNSPLHF
-,TRBJ2-7,TRBV10-3,TRBD1,TGTGCCATCAGTGAGTCAGGGGGCGGCTTAAACGAGCAGTACTTC,CAISESGGGLNEQYF
-,TRBJ2-2,TRBV18,TRBD2,TGTGCCAGCTCACCACGAACTAGCGGGACGAACACCGGGGAGCTGTTTTTT,CASSPRTSGTNTGELFF
-,TRBJ2-5,TRBV5-1,-,TGCGCCAGCAGCCTCCCAGGGGGGTCAGAGACCCAGTACTTC,CASSLPGGSETQYF
-,TRBJ2-5,TRBV6-1,TRBD2,TGTGCCAGCAGTGGGACTAGCGCGGAGACCCAGTACTTC,CASSGTSAETQYF
-,TRBJ1-3,TRBV9,TRBD1,TGTGCCAGCAGCGAGGGACAGGGAGGAAACACCATATATTTT,CASSEGQGGNTIYF
-,TRBJ2-1,TRBV7-6,-,TGTGCCAGCAGCTTACGTGGAGGAAATGAGCAGTTCTTC,CASSLRGGNEQFF
-,TRBJ2-7,TRBV10-3,TRBD1,TGTGCCATCAGTAAACAAGGGACAGCTCTTTCCTACGAGCAGTACTTC,CAISKQGTALSYEQYF
-,TRBJ2-7,TRBV15,TRBD2,TGTGCCACCAGCAGTCGGACTAGCGTCTACGAGCAGTACTTC,CATSSRTSVYEQYF
-,TRBJ1-1,TRBV5-1,-,TGCGCCAGCAGCTTGGAACTAAACACTGAAGCTTTCTTT,CASSLELNTEAFF
-,TRBJ1-1,TRBV28,TRBD1,TGTGCCAGCAGTTCGATTATCCGGGACAGTAGGGACACTGAAGCTTTCTTT,CASSSIIRDSRDTEAFF
-,TRBJ2-1,TRBV4-1,-,TGCGCCAGCAGCTACGGGAGCTCCTACAATGAGCAGTTCTTC,CASSYGSSYNEQFF
-,TRBJ1-2,TRBV27,-,TGTGCCAGCAGTTTATTCCGGGGTTTCATGTACACCTTC,CASSLFRGFMYTF
-,TRBJ1-5,TRBV11-2,-,TGTGCCAGCAGCTTAGATCTGAATCAGCCCCAGCATTTT,CASSLDLNQPQHF
few,TRBJ1-1,TRBV2,-,TGTGCCAGCCCCCCTTCCCCGGGGAGACCCGGACTTGAGATGAACACTGAAGCTTTCTTT,CASPPSPGRPGLEMNTEAFF
-,TRBJ2-7,TRBV6-6,-,TGTGCCAGCAGTATCTACAGGGCCGAGCAGTACTTC,CASSIYRAEQYF
-,TRBJ2-3,TRBV6-1,-,TGTGCCAGCATGAGGGGGACAGATACGCAGTATTTT,CASMRGTDTQYF
-,TRBJ1-2,TRBV27,TRBD1,TGTGCCAGCAGTTTAAGGTGGACAGGTTGGGAAGGGGGTGGCTACACCTTC,CASSLRWTGWEGGGYTF
-,TRBJ2-7,TRBV4-1,TRBD1,TGCGCCAGCAGCCAAGGCGGGACAGGGGGGAGCTACGAGCAGTACTTC,CASSQGGTGGSYEQYF
-,TRBJ2-3,TRBV7-9,TRBD1,TGTGCCAGCAGCTGGACAGGGACAGATACGCAGTATTTT,CASSWTGTDTQYF
-,TRBJ2-7,TRBV19,-,TGTGCCAGCAAAAAAACAGGGAACGACGAGCAGTACTTC,CASKKTGNDEQYF
-,TRBJ2-7,TRBV28,-,TGTGCCAGCCACGGGGTCACCACCTACGAGCAGTACTTC,CASHGVTTYEQYF
-,TRBJ2-7,TRBV18,-,TGTGCCAGCTCACCCCGGGAGATAGGCTACGAGCAGTACTTC,CASSPREIGYEQYF
-,TRBJ2-5,TRBV7-9,TRBD1,TGTGCCAGCAGCTTAGAGACAGGGCCCGTCGGGGAGACCCAGTACTTC,CASSLETGPVGETQYF
-,TRBJ2-2,TRBV19,-,TGTGCCAGTAGTATGGGAGTCTCGGGGTCCGGGGAGCTGTTTTTT,CASSMGVSGSGELFF
-,TRBJ2-7,TRBV18,-,TGTGCCAGCTCCCCATTGAGAAGCTACGAGCAGTACTTC,CASSPLRSYEQYF
-,TRBJ2-3,TRBV29-1,TRBD2,TGCAGCAAACGGGAGGCTACAGATACGCAGTATTTT,CSKREATDTQYF
-,TRBJ2-2,TRBV6-1,TRBD2,TGTGCCAGCAGTGCGACTAGCGGGGGGTGGTCAGGGGAGCTGTTTTTT,CASSATSGGWSGELFF
-,TRBJ2-2,TRBV28,-,TGTGCCAGCAGTCAGGGGCCGAACACCGGGGAGCTGTTTTTT,CASSQGPNTGELFF
few,TRBJ2-1,TRBV6-6,TRBD1,TGTGCCAGCAGATGGGACAGGAACTACAATGAGCAGTTCTTC,CASRWDRNYNEQFF
-,TRBJ2-5,TRBV5-1,TRBD2,TGCGCCAGCAGCTCGACGATACTAGCGGGTCAAGAGACCCAGTACTTC,CASSSTILAGQETQYF
-,TRBJ2-7,TRBV28,-,TGTGCCAGCAGTTCCCTCACGGGGACCTACGAGCAGTACTTC,CASSSLTGTYEQYF
-,TRBJ2-2,TRBV12-5,TRBD2,TGTGCTAGTGGTTTTTTAACTAGCGGGACAGGATTAGGCACCGGGGAGCTGTTTTTT,CASGFLTSGTGLGTGELFF
few,TRBJ1-1,TRBV4-2,-,TGTGCCAGCAGCCCGATGGCGACAGCGAACACTGAAGCTTTCTTT,CASSPMATANTEAFF
-,TRBJ2-3,TRBV25-1,-,TGTGCCAGCAGTCTCGGGGTGGGACACACAGATACGCAGTATTTT,CASSLGVGHTDTQYF
-,TRBJ2-4,TRBV6-1,-,TGTGCCAGCAGTGACCCTCTCATCTCAGTTCAGTACTTC,CASSDPLISVQYF
few,TRBJ1-5,TRBV5-1,-,TGCGCCAGCAGCGTCGAGCAGCCCCAGCATTTT,CASSVEQPQHF
-,TRBJ1-1,TRBV5-4,-,TGTGCCAGCAGCTTGGTCGGGGGGCCGTCGAACACTGAAGCTTTCTTT,CASSLVGGPSNTEAFF
-,TRBJ1-4,TRBV7-2,-,TGTGCCAGCAGCCTACAGGGATTTGGGGAAAAACTGTTTTTT,CASSLQGFGEKLFF
-,TRBJ2-2,TRBV19,TRBD2,TGTGCCAGCAGACTAGCGGGGGTTTACACCGGGGAGCTGTTTTTT,CASRLAGVYTGELFF
-,TRBJ2-2,TRBV5-6,-,TGTGCCAGCAGCTTCTATCCAGGCAACACCGGGGAGCTGTTTTTT,CASSFYPGNTGELFF
-,TRBJ2-2,TRBV6-5,-,TGTGCCAGCAGTTACTCGGCAGGGGGGATCCCCGGGGAGCTGTTTTTT,CASSYSAGGIPGELFF
-,TRBJ2-2,TRBV29-1,-,TGCAGCCCCGGGACCGGGGAGCTGTTTTTT,CSPGTGELFF
-,TRBJ2-5,TRBV7-9,TRBD1,TGTGCCAGCAGCCCTGACAGGGTTCGCCAAGAGACCCAGTACTTC,CASSPDRVRQETQYF
-,TRBJ2-7,TRBV19,TRBD1,TGTGCCAGTAGTTACCAACTAAGGACAGGGGGATACGAGCAGTACTTC,CASSYQLRTGGYEQYF
-,TRBJ2-6,TRBV10-3,-,TGTGCCATCAGAGGGGCGGGACTGATTCTCTCTGGGGCCAACGTCCTGACTTTC,CAIRGAGLILSGANVLTF
once,TRBJ2-5,TRBV6-5,TRBD2,TGTGCCAGCAGTTACGCGGGACTAGTTCAGCAGTACTTC,CASSYAGLVQQYF
-,TRBJ2-1,TRBV15,-,TGTGCCACCAGCAGAGAAGCCGACAATGAGCAGTTCTTC,CATSREADNEQFF
-,TRBJ1-4,TRBV7-6,TRBD1,TGTGCCAGCAGCTTAGGTGGGACAGGGTTCGAAAAACTGTTTTTT,CASSLGGTGFEKLFF
-,TRBJ1-5,TRBV30,TRBD1,TGTGCCTGGAGCGCGACCCCCGGGACAGGGGCCAATCAGCCCCAGCATTTT,CAWSATPGTGANQPQHF